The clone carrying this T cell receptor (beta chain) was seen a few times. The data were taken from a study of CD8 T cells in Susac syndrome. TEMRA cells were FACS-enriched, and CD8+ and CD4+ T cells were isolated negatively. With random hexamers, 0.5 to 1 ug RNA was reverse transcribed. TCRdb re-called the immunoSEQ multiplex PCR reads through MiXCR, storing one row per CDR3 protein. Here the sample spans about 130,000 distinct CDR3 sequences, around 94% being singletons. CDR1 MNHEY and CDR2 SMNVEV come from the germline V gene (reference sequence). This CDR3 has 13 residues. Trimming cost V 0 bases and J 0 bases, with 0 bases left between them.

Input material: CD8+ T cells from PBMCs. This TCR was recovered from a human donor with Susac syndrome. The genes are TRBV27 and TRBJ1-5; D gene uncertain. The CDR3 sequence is CASSLSSNQPQHF. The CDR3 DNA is TGTGCCAGCAGTTTATCTAGCAATCAGCCCCAGCATTTT.